This T cell receptor beta chain was identified in a study of cytomegalovirus exposure and HLA in healthy donors. As for this clone: Its specificity is unknown.

Study-level points and caveats: The study found most TCR sequences rare, yet found some public TCRs in many donors.

PCR primers comprised 60 Vbeta and 13 Jbeta primers. Clones were sequenced by immunoSEQ multiplex PCR, and TCRdb holds only the in-frame ones, with some missing. This table has roughly 130,000 clones, around 83% appearing once. This TCR derives from a man aged 50 to 60 in good health and CMV-seronegative. What was sequenced was PBMCs.

The CDR3 nucleotides are TGTGCCAGCAGACCCGGACTAGACTACGAGCAGTACTTC. This translates into CASRPGLDYEQYF. The V and J genes are TRBV2 and TRBJ2-7; 7 nucleotides align to TRBD2. Germline values: CDR1 SNHLY, CDR2 FYNNEI. After removal of 6 bases from V and 3 bases from J, the junction contained 5 bases not matched to a gene. The CDR3 extends over 13 amino acids. Full variable domain (missing parts from reference TRBV2 and TRBJ2-7): EPEVTQTPSHQVTQMGQEVILRCVPISNHLYFYWYRQILGQKVEFLVSFYNNEISEKSEIFDDQFSVERPDGSNFTLKIRSTKLEDSAMYFCASRPGLDYEQYFGPGTRLTVT.